This is a list of T cell receptor beta chains from one sample in a study of coeliac disease. The table came from immunoSEQ multiplex PCR; TCRdb's copy has only in-frame clones and leaves some out. The data show approximately 2,500 clones, roughly 77% seen once. Sequencing used lymphocytes from the gut lamina propria. All receptors come from a human donor without celiac disease. CDR3s include the opening cysteine and the closing phenylalanine or tryptophan. A D gene is named only where the DNA matches it firmly. Clone size appears in some rows only: once, few, many, or a class for an expanded clone.

size: NA
D: TRBD2
J: TRBJ2-2
V: TRBV14
DNA: TGTGCCAGCAGCCAAGGGGCGTTAGCGGGAGATACCGGGGAGCTGTTTTTT
CDR3: CASSQGALAGDTGELFF

size: NA
D: NA
J: TRBJ1-5
V: TRBV10-3
DNA: TGTGCCATCAGCAAAACCTCAGGGAATCAGCCCCAGCATTTT
CDR3: CAISKTSGNQPQHF

size: NA
D: TRBD1
J: TRBJ1-1
V: TRBV11-1
DNA: TGTGCCAGCAGCTTAGGCAGGGGGCAGTCTGAAGCTTTCTTT
CDR3: CASSLGRGQSEAFF

size: NA
D: NA
J: TRBJ2-7
V: TRBV7-9
DNA: TGTGCCAGCAGCCTGACAGGTCGGGACGAGCAGTACTTC
CDR3: CASSLTGRDEQYF

size: NA
D: NA
J: TRBJ2-2
V: TRBV7-2
DNA: TGTGCCAGCAGCCCTAACACCGGGGAGCTGTTTTTT
CDR3: CASSPNTGELFF

size: NA
D: NA
J: TRBJ1-2
V: TRBV5-4
DNA: TGTGCCAGCAGCCCCAGCCCAGGGGTTAGGGGCTACACCTTC
CDR3: CASSPSPGVRGYTF

size: few
D: TRBD1
J: TRBJ2-1
V: TRBV5-5
DNA: TGTGCCAGCAGCTCCGGGACAGGAGCCTACAATGAGCAGTTCTTC
CDR3: CASSSGTGAYNEQFF

size: NA
D: NA
J: TRBJ2-1
V: TRBV6-6
DNA: TGTGCCAGCACTCTCCTTTCGGCGGCCAATGAGCAGTTCTTC
CDR3: CASTLLSAANEQFF

size: once
D: NA
J: TRBJ2-7
V: TRBV27
DNA: TGTGCCAGCAGTTTATCCCGCGGGCTAGACGGCTACGAGCAGTACTTC
CDR3: CASSLSRGLDGYEQYF

size: NA
D: TRBD2
J: TRBJ2-4
V: TRBV4-2
DNA: TGTGCCAGCAGCCAAGTAGCGGGGGGCGGGGGAAACATTCAGTACTTC
CDR3: CASSQVAGGGGNIQYF

size: NA
D: TRBD1
J: TRBJ2-3
V: TRBV19
DNA: TGTGCCAGTAGTGATCACAGGGGTGACGGCACAGATACGCAGTATTTT
CDR3: CASSDHRGDGTDTQYF

size: NA
D: NA
J: TRBJ1-1
V: TRBV2
DNA: TGTGCCAGCAGTTGGACTGCGAACACTGAAGCTTTCTTT
CDR3: CASSWTANTEAFF

size: NA
D: TRBD2
J: TRBJ2-2
V: TRBV9
DNA: TGTGCCAGCAGCGTAGACGCTAGCGGGGGGGCCACCGGGGAGCTGTTTTTT
CDR3: CASSVDASGGATGELFF

size: NA
D: NA
J: TRBJ2-7
V: TRBV29-1
DNA: TGCAGCGCACTCCAGGGGACGGCCTACGAGCAGTACTTC
CDR3: CSALQGTAYEQYF

size: NA
D: TRBD2
J: TRBJ2-4
V: TRBV2
DNA: TGTGCCAGCAGTGAAAGGCTAGCGGGAACCTTAGCCAAAAACATTCAGTACTTC
CDR3: CASSERLAGTLAKNIQYF

size: once
D: NA
J: TRBJ2-3
V: TRBV19
DNA: TGTGCCAGTAGTTTTACGGCAGGGAGGGATACGCAGTATTTT
CDR3: CASSFTAGRDTQYF

size: NA
D: NA
J: TRBJ1-1
V: TRBV9
DNA: TGTGCCAGCAGCCCGGGGCCACACAGGGAGGGCACTGAAGCTTTCTTT
CDR3: CASSPGPHREGTEAFF

size: NA
D: NA
J: TRBJ2-3
V: TRBV9
DNA: TGTGCCAGCAGCGCCGGCGGGTATACGCAGTATTTT
CDR3: CASSAGGYTQYF

size: NA
D: TRBD1
J: TRBJ1-3
V: TRBV6-6
DNA: TGTGCCAGCAGTCGACAGGGTTCCGGAAACACCATATATTTT
CDR3: CASSRQGSGNTIYF

size: NA
D: NA
J: TRBJ2-5
V: TRBV4-1
DNA: TGCGCCAGCAGCCTTGGGGTCGGGGTGACCCAGTACTTC
CDR3: CASSLGVGVTQYF

size: NA
D: NA
J: TRBJ1-2
V: TRBV21-1
DNA: TGTGCCAGCGGATCCGGACAGTGTGGCTACACCTTC
CDR3: CASGSGQCGYTF

size: NA
D: NA
J: TRBJ1-1
V: TRBV10-1
DNA: TGCGCCAGCCGGTCGAACGAACAGGGTGAGGCTTTCTTT
CDR3: CASRSNEQGEAFF

size: NA
D: TRBD2
J: TRBJ2-5
V: TRBV4-3
DNA: TGCGCCAGCAGCCAAGTTGGGGGGGCCCAGTACTTC
CDR3: CASSQVGGAQYF

size: NA
D: TRBD1
J: TRBJ2-7
V: TRBV5-1
DNA: TGCGCCAGCAGCCCGGGACAGGGTTTCTACGAGCAGTACTTC
CDR3: CASSPGQGFYEQYF

size: hyperexpanded
D: TRBD2
J: TRBJ2-7
V: TRBV2
DNA: TGTGCCAGCAGTACCGGGACTACTAGGACCTACGAGCAGTACTTC
CDR3: CASSTGTTRTYEQYF

size: NA
D: NA
J: TRBJ2-2
V: TRBV9
DNA: TGTGCCAGCAGCGTGACATCGAACACCGGGGAGCTGTTTTTT
CDR3: CASSVTSNTGELFF

size: NA
D: NA
J: TRBJ1-6
V: TRBV6-1
DNA: TGTGCCAGCAGCACACATGGGGCAACACCCCTCCACTTT
CDR3: CASSTHGATPLHF

size: NA
D: TRBD1
J: TRBJ2-7
V: TRBV7-2
DNA: TGTGCCAGCAGCTATAGGGGGGACAGGGGCGAGCAGTACTTC
CDR3: CASSYRGDRGEQYF

size: NA
D: NA
J: TRBJ1-4
V: TRBV11-2
DNA: TGTGCCAGCAGCCCAGCCGGAGCAACTAATGAAAAACTGTTTTTT
CDR3: CASSPAGATNEKLFF

size: NA
D: TRBD2
J: TRBJ2-7
V: TRBV6-5
DNA: TGTGCCAGCAGTTACGGCCAGCGGGGCGTGGGCGAGCAGTACTTC
CDR3: CASSYGQRGVGEQYF

size: NA
D: NA
J: TRBJ2-2
V: TRBV6-1
DNA: TGTGCCAGCAGTGCTGGGAGATTGGGCACCGGGGAGCTGTTTTTT
CDR3: CASSAGRLGTGELFF

size: NA
D: NA
J: TRBJ2-5
V: TRBV7-8
DNA: TGTGCCAGCACCCAAGGCAGGGGAGAGACCCAGTACTTC
CDR3: CASTQGRGETQYF

size: hyperexpanded
D: NA
J: TRBJ2-7
V: TRBV2
DNA: TGTGCCAGCAGTGAAGGTACGGGGAAATCCTACGAGCAGTACTTC
CDR3: CASSEGTGKSYEQYF

size: few
D: NA
J: TRBJ1-2
V: TRBV19
DNA: TGTGCCAGTAGTACAGGGTTAGGCTACACCTTC
CDR3: CASSTGLGYTF

size: NA
D: NA
J: TRBJ1-2
V: TRBV6-5
DNA: TGTGCCAGCAGTTACACCCTAGGCTATGGCTACACCTTC
CDR3: CASSYTLGYGYTF

size: NA
D: TRBD1
J: TRBJ1-1
V: TRBV18
DNA: TGTGCCAGCTCACCCGGGACAGGGTCGTTTCGGACTGAAGCTTTCTTT
CDR3: CASSPGTGSFRTEAFF

size: large
D: NA
J: TRBJ2-1
V: TRBV9
DNA: TGTGCCAGCAGCGTAGCTTGGGGGGATGAGCAGTTCTTC
CDR3: CASSVAWGDEQFF

size: NA
D: TRBD1
J: TRBJ2-5
V: TRBV7-2
DNA: TGTGCCAGCAGCCCCGGACAGGGAGGGACCCAGTACTTC
CDR3: CASSPGQGGTQYF

size: NA
D: NA
J: TRBJ1-2
V: TRBV5-4
DNA: TGTGCCAGCAGCTTGGGTGGCAGGGATGGCTACACCTTC
CDR3: CASSLGGRDGYTF

size: few
D: NA
J: TRBJ1-2
V: TRBV28
DNA: TGTGCCAGCAGTTTATTGCGCAACTATGGCTACACCTTC
CDR3: CASSLLRNYGYTF

size: NA
D: TRBD2
J: TRBJ2-5
V: TRBV7-9
DNA: TGTGCCAGCAGCTTAGGATCTAGCGGGAGGAGAAAAGAGACCCAGTACTTC
CDR3: CASSLGSSGRRKETQYF

size: NA
D: TRBD1
J: TRBJ2-1
V: TRBV27
DNA: TGTGCCAGCAGGACAGGGAATGGGAATGAGCAGTTCTTC
CDR3: CASRTGNGNEQFF

size: NA
D: TRBD2
J: TRBJ2-2
V: TRBV6-1
DNA: TGTGCCAGCACCGGGACTAGCGGGAGTTCCGGGGAGCTGTTTTTT
CDR3: CASTGTSGSSGELFF

size: NA
D: NA
J: TRBJ2-5
V: TRBV19
DNA: TGTGCCAGTACCCCAGGTCGTCACCAAGAGACCCAGTACTTC
CDR3: CASTPGRHQETQYF

size: NA
D: TRBD1
J: TRBJ1-2
V: TRBV5-1
DNA: TGCGCCAGCAGCTTGGGACAGGGAGAGGGTGGCTACACCTTC
CDR3: CASSLGQGEGGYTF

size: NA
D: TRBD2
J: TRBJ2-7
V: TRBV28
DNA: TGTGCCAGCAGACAAGCCGGGACTAGCGGGAGTTCCTACGAGCAGTACTTC
CDR3: CASRQAGTSGSSYEQYF

size: NA
D: TRBD2
J: TRBJ2-2
V: TRBV6-1
DNA: TGTGCCAGCAGTGAGCTAGCGGGAGTGGCCGGGGAGCTGTTTTTT
CDR3: CASSELAGVAGELFF

size: NA
D: NA
J: TRBJ1-6
V: TRBV7-2
DNA: TGTGCCAGCAGCCTATTAGGGGCAGGGATGAATTCACCCCTCCACTTT
CDR3: CASSLLGAGMNSPLHF

size: once
D: TRBD1
J: TRBJ1-1
V: TRBV18
DNA: TGTGCCAGCTCAAAAGGGGGCCCGCTAACCATGAACACTGAAGCTTTCTTT
CDR3: CASSKGGPLTMNTEAFF

size: few
D: TRBD2
J: TRBJ2-7
V: TRBV2
DNA: TGTGCCAGCAGTGAAGCGCCCCCCCAGCGGGGGGGCCGAGACGAGCAGTACTTC
CDR3: CASSEAPPQRGGRDEQYF

size: NA
D: NA
J: TRBJ2-7
V: TRBV7-2
DNA: TGTGCCAGCAGCTCGGCAGGGGACATGGGCTACGAGCAGTACTTC
CDR3: CASSSAGDMGYEQYF

size: few
D: TRBD2
J: TRBJ2-1
V: TRBV27
DNA: TGTGCCAGCAGTTTAAGTGGACTAGCGATCCGGGAGCAGTTCTTC
CDR3: CASSLSGLAIREQFF

size: NA
D: NA
J: TRBJ2-7
V: TRBV7-2
DNA: TGTGCCAGCAGCCCGGCGGGAAGAGCCTACGAGCAGTACTTC
CDR3: CASSPAGRAYEQYF